The clone carrying this TCR beta chain was observed a handful of times. This record belongs to a study of human T cells and chemical hapten exposure. Time point indicated: pre-sensitization, week 0. The treatment is: therapeutic diphenylcyclopropenone sensitization with weekly scalp DPC. Blood draws came before every patch-test application. Researchers extracted total RNA from unfractionated whole blood. TCRdb used MiXCR to reprocess the RACE reads, holding one entry per CDR3 protein. The table shows around 95,000 distinct CDR3 sequences, with 9.5% to 14% occurring only once. The sequence was collected from a woman aged 60-70 years with alopecia areata. Some clones in this sample may be carry-over from other donors' samples. The specimen was whole blood, collected in connection with sensitization to the hapten diphenylcyclopropenone (DPC).

The CDR3 is CASSEETGDTEAFF. The CDR3 DNA follows: TGTGCCAGCAGTGAAGAGACAGGGGACACTGAAGCTTTCTTT. This chain joins TRBV2 and TRBJ1-1, with TRBD1 matching 8 bases. CDR3 length equals 14 residues. Germline CDR1 is SNHLY and CDR2 is FYNNEI. V shed 1 base, J shed 3 bases, and the junction held 1 base outside the gene matches.